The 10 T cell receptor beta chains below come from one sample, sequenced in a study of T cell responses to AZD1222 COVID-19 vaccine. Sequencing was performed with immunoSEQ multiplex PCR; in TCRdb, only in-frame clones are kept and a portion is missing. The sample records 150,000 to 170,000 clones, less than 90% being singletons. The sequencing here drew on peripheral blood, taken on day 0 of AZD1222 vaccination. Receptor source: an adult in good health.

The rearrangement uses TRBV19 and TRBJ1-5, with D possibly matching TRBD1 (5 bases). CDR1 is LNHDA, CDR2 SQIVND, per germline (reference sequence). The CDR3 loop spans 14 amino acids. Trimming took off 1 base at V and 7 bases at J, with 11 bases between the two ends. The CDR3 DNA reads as TGTGCCAGTAGTATAGGAGCAGGGATACAGCCCCAGCATTTT. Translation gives CASSIGAGIQPQHF.

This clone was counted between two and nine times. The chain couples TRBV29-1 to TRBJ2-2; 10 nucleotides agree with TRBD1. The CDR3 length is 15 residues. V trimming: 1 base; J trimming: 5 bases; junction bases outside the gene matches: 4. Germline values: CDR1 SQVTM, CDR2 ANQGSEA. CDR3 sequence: CSVEARTGGTGELFF. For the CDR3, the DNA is TGCAGCGTTGAAGCCAGGACAGGGGGAACCGGGGAGCTGTTTTTT.

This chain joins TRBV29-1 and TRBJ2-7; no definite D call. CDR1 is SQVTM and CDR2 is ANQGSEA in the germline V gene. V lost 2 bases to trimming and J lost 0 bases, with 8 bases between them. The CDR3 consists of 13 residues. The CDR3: CSVELRTSYEQYF. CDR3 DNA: TGCAGCGTTGAATTAAGGACCTCCTACGAGCAGTACTTC.

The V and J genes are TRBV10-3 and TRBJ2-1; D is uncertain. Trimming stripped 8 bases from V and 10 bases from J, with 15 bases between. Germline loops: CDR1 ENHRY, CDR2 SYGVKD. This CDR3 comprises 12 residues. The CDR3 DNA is TGTGCCATCGGTATTCAGCGCGGAGAGCAGTTCTTC. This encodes CAIGIQRGEQFF.

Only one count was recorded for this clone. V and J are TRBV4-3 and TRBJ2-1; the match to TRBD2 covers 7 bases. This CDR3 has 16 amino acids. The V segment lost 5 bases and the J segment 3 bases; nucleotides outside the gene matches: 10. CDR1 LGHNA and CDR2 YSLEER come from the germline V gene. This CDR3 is CASSSAASGNYNEQFF. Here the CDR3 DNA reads TGCGCCAGCAGCTCCGCCGCCAGCGGGAACTACAATGAGCAGTTCTTC.

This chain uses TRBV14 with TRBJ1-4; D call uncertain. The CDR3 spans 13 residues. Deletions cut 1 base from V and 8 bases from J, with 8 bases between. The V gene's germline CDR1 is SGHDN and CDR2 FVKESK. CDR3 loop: CASSQGLAEKLFF. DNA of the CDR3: TGTGCCAGCAGCCAAGGACTGGCCGAAAAACTGTTTTTT. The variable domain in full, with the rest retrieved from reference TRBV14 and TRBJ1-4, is EAGVTQFPSHSVIEKGQTVTLRCDPISGHDNLYWYRRVMGKEIKFLLHFVKESKQDESGMPNNRFLAERTGGTYSTLKVQPAELEDSGVYFCASSQGLAEKLFFGSGTQLSVL.

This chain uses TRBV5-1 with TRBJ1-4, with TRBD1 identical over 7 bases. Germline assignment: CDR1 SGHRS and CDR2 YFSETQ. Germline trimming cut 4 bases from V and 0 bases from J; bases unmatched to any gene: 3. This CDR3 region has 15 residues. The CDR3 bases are TGCGCCAGCAGCGGAGACAGGGCAACTAATGAAAAACTGTTTTTT. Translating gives CASSGDRATNEKLFF.

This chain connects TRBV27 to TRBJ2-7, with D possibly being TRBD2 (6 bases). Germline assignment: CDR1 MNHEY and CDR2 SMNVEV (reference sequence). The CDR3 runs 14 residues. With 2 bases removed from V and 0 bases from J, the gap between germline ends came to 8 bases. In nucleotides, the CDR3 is TGTGCCAGCAGTTTAGGGGGGATCTCCTACGAGCAGTACTTC. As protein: CASSLGGISYEQYF.

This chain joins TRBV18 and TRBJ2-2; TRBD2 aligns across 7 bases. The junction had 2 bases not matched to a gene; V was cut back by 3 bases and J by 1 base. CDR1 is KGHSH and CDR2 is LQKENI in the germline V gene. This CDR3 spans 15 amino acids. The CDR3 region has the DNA TGTGCCAGCTCACCGTCGGGGGGGAACACCGGGGAGCTGTTTTTT. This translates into CASSPSGGNTGELFF.

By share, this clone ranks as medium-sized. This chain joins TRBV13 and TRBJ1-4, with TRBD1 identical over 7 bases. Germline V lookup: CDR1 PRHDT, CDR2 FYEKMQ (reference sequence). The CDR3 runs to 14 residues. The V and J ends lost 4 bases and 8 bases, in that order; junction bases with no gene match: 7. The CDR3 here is CASSSPRDSEKLFF. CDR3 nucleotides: TGTGCCAGCAGCTCACCCCGGGACAGCGAAAAACTGTTTTTT.